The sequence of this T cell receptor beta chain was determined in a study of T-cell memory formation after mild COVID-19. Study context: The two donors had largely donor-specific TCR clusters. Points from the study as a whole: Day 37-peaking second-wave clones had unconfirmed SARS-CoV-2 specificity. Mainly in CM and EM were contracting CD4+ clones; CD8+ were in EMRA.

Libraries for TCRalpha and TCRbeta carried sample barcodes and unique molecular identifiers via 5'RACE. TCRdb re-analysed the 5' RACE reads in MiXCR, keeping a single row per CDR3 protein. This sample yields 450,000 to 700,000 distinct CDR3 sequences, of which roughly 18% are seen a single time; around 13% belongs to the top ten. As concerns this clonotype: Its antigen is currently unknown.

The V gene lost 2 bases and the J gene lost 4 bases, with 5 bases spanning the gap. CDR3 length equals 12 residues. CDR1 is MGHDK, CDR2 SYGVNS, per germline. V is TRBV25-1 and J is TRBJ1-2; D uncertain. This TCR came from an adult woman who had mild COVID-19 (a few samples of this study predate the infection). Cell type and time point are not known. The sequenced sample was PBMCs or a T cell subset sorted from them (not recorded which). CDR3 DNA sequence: TGTGCCAGCAGTGAAGGTGGCTATGGCTACACCTTC. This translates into CASSEGGYGYTF.